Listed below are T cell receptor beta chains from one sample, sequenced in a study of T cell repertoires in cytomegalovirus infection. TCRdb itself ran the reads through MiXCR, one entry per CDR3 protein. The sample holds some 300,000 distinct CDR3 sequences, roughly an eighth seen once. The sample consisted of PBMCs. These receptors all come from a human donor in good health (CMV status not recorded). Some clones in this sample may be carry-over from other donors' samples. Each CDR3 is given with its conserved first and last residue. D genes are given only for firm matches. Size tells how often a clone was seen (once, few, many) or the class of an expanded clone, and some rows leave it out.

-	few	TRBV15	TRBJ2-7	CATSRDQVLGVGYEQYF	TGTGCCACCAGCAGAGATCAGGTGCTAGGCGTAGGCTACGAGCAGTACTTC
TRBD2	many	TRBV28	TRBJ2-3	CASSLAGGPTDTQYF	TGTGCCAGCAGTTTAGCGGGAGGGCCTACAGATACGCAGTATTTT
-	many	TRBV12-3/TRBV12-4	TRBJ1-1	CASEYLGQGPNTEAFF	TGTGCCAGCGAGTACCTAGGGCAGGGGCCAAACACTGAAGCTTTCTTT
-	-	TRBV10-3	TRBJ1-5	CAISRDPAGNQPQHF	TGTGCCATCAGCCGGGACCCTGCAGGCAATCAGCCCCAGCATTTT
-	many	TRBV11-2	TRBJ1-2	CASSLEGFPGYTF	TGTGCCAGCAGCTTAGAGGGCTTCCCTGGCTACACCTTC
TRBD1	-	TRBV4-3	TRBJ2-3	CASSQVGQGIVPDTQYF	TGCGCCAGCAGCCAAGTTGGACAGGGGATAGTGCCAGATACGCAGTATTTT
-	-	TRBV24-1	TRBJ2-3	CATSDTTGGADTQYF	TGTGCCACCAGTGATACAACAGGAGGGGCAGATACGCAGTATTTT
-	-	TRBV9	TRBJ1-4	CASSPFGGRGANEKLFF	TGTGCCAGCAGCCCATTCGGGGGGCGCGGCGCTAATGAAAAACTGTTTTTT
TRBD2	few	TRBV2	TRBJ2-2	CASIPSGGENTGELFF	TGTGCCAGCATCCCTAGCGGGGGGGAGAACACCGGGGAGCTGTTTTTT
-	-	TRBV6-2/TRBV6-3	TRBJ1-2	CASSRDGTNYGYTF	TGTGCCAGCAGTCGGGACGGGACTAACTATGGCTACACCTTC
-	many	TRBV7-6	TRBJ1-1	CASSSPGSPEAFF	TGTGCCAGCAGCTCTCCGGGGTCCCCTGAAGCTTTCTTT
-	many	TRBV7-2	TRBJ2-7	CASSLKPPAGTYEQYF	TGTGCCAGCAGCTTAAAGCCTCCAGCGGGTACCTACGAGCAGTACTTC
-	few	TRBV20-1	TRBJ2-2	CSARDLTATGELFF	TGCAGTGCTAGAGATCTGACAGCCACCGGGGAGCTGTTTTTT
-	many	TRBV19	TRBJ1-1	CASSMVRVLMNTEAFF	TGTGCCAGTAGTATGGTCAGGGTTTTGATGAACACTGAAGCTTTCTTT
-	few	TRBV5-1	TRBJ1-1	CASSLSVRSMNTEAFF	TGCGCCAGCAGCTTGTCTGTTCGCAGCATGAACACTGAAGCTTTCTTT
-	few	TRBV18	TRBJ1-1	CASSPESQGEAFF	TGTGCCAGCTCGCCCGAATCCCAGGGTGAAGCTTTCTTT
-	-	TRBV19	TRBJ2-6	CASSISWSGANVLTF	TGTGCCAGTAGTATTAGCTGGAGCGGGGCCAACGTCCTGACTTTC
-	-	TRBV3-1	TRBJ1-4	CASSQEASKKLFF	TGTGCCAGCAGCCAAGAAGCCAGTAAAAAACTGTTTTTT
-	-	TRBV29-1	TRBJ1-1	CSVRRQNTEAFF	TGCAGCGTCAGACGACAGAACACTGAAGCTTTCTTT
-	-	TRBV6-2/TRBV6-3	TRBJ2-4	CASMDPGDIQYF	TGTGCCAGCATGGACCCTGGGGACATTCAGTACTTC
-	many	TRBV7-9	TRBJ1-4	CASSLAQGGIGEKLFF	TGTGCCAGCAGCTTAGCCCAAGGAGGGATAGGGGAAAAACTGTTTTTT
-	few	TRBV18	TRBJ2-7	CASSSGESYEQYF	TGTGCCAGCTCTTCGGGGGAATCCTACGAGCAGTACTTC
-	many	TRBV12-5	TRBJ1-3	CASGLEPGGNTIYF	TGTGCTAGTGGTTTGGAACCCGGTGGAAACACCATATATTTT
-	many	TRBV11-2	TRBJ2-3	CASSPMASPTDTQYF	TGTGCCAGCAGCCCAATGGCCTCCCCAACGGATACGCAGTATTTT
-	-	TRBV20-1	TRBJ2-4	CSARGQTGVQYF	TGCAGTGCTCGAGGACAGACAGGCGTTCAGTACTTC
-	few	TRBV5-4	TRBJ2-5	CASSMEPGPQETQYF	TGTGCCAGCAGCATGGAGCCGGGACCGCAAGAGACCCAGTACTTC
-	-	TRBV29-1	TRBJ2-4	CSVEEAGPWDKNIQYF	TGCAGCGTTGAAGAGGCCGGGCCATGGGACAAAAACATTCAGTACTTC
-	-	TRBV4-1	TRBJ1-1	CASSQDEVMNTEAFF	TGCGCCAGCAGCCAAGATGAGGTGATGAACACTGAAGCTTTCTTT
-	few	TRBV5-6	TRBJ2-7	CASSRRPDSEEQYF	TGTGCCAGCAGCCGCCGCCCGGACTCTGAAGAGCAGTACTTC
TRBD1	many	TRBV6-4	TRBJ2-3	CASGTGTGGVDTQYF	TGTGCCAGCGGAACCGGGACAGGGGGCGTAGATACGCAGTATTTT
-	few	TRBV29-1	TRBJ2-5	CSVGDSSGGTQYF	TGCAGCGTTGGGGACTCCTCTGGGGGGACCCAGTACTTC
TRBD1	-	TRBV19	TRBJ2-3	CASSIGQGTETQYF	TGTGCCAGTAGTATAGGACAGGGCACAGAGACGCAGTATTTT
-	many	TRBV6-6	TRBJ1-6	CASSYQGQRGTYNSPLHF	TGTGCCAGCAGTTACCAGGGACAAAGGGGCACCTATAATTCACCCCTCCACTTT